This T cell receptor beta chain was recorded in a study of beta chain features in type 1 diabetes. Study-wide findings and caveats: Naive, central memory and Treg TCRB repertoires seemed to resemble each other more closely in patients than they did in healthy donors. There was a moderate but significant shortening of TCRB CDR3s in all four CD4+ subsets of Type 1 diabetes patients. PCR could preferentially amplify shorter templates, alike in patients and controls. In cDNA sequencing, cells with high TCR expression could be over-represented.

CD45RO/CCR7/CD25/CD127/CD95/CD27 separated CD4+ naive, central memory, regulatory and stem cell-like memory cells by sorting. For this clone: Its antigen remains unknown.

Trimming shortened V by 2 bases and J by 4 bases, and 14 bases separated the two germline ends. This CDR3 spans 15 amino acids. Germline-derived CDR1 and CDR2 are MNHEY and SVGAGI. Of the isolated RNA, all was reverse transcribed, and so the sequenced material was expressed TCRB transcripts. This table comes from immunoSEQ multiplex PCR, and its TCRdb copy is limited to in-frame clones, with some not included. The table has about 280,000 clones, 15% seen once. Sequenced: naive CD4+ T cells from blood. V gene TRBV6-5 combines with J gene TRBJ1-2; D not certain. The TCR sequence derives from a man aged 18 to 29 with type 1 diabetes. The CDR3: CASSYEAQPSYGYTF. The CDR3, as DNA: TGTGCCAGCAGTTACGAGGCGCAGCCCAGCTATGGCTACACCTTC.